This entry concerns a single T cell receptor (beta chain). Its target is not known. Produced via immunoSEQ multiplex PCR; TCRdb's table is partial and in-frame only. The sample includes 35,000 to 40,000 clones, almost 85% of them seen just once. This sample was included in a study of T cells in localized non-small cell lung cancer. Study outcomes and limitations: Blood T cell density predicted longer survival; adjacent-lung clonality, shorter.

Germline V gene sequence: CDR1 ENHRY, CDR2 SYGVKD. The CDR3 is 15 residues long. Trimming removed 0 bases at V and 5 bases at J, with 12 bases between. This clonotype originated in a male donor aged 60 or over with stage III squamous cell lung carcinoma. Specimen: peripheral blood, collected before any cancer treatment. This chain joins TRBV10-3 and TRBJ2-3; D may be TRBD1 (5 bases). The CDR3 is CAISESRGAGDTQYF. The CDR3 bases are TGTGCCATCAGTGAGTCAAGGGGCGCAGGAGATACGCAGTATTTT.